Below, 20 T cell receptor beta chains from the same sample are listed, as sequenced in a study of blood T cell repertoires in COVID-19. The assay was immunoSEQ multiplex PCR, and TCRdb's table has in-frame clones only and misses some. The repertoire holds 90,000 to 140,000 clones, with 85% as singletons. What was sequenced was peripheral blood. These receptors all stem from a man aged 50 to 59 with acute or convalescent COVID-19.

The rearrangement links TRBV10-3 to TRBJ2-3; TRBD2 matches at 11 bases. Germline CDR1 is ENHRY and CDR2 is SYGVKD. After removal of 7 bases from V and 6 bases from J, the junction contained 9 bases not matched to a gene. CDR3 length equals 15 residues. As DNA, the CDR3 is TGTGCCATCACCTTTAGCGGGGGGGTCCTCGATACGCAGTATTTT. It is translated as CAITFSGGVLDTQYF.

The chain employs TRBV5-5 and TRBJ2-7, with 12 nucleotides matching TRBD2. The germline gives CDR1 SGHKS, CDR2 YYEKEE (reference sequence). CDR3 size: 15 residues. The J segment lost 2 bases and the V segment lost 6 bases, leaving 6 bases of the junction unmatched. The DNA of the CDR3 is TGTGCCAGCACAACCCGACTAGCGGGAGCCTACGAGCAGTACTTC. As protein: CASTTRLAGAYEQYF.

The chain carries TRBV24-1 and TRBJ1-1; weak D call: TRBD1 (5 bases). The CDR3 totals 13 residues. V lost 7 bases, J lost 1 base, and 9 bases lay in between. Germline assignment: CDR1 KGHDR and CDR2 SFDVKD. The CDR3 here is CATRGDWNTEAFF. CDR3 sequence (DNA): TGTGCCACCAGAGGGGATTGGAACACTGAAGCTTTCTTT.

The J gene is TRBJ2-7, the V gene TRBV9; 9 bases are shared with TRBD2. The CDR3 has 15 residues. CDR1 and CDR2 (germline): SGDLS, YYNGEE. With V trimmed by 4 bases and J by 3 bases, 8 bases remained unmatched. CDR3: CASSPGLANYYEQYF. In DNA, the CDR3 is TGTGCCAGCAGCCCTGGACTAGCGAACTACTACGAGCAGTACTTC.

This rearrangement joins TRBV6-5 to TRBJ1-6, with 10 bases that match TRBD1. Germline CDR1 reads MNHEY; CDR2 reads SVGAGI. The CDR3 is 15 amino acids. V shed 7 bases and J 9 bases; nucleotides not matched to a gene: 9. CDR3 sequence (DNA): TGTGCCAGCAAAATTGGGGGGACAGGGGCTTCACCCCTCCACTTT. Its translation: CASKIGGTGASPLHF.

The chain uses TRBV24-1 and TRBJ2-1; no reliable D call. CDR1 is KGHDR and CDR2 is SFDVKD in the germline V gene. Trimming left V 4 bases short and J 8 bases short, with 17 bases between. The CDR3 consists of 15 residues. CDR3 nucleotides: TGTGCCACCAGTGACCCCATTGAGAATCGAGATGAGCAGTTCTTC. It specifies CATSDPIENRDEQFF.

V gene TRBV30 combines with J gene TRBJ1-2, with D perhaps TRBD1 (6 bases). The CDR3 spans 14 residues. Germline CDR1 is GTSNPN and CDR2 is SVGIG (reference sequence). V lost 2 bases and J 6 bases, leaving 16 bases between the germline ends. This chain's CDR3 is CAWSTQGGGNGYTF. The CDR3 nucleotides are TGTGCCTGGAGTACCCAGGGAGGGGGTAATGGCTACACCTTC. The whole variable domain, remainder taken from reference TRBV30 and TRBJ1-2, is SQTIHQWPATLVQPVGSPLSLECTVEGTSNPNLYWYRQAAGRGLQLLFYSVGIGQISSEVPQNLSASRPQDRQFILSSKKLLLSDSGFYLCAWSTQGGGNGYTFGSGTRLTVV.

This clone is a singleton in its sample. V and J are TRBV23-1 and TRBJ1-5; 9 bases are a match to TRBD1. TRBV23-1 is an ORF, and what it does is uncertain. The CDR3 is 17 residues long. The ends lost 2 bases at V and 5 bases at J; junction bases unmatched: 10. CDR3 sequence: CASSQSRDRDKYQPQHF. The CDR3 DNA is TGCGCCAGCAGTCAAAGCAGGGACAGGGACAAATATCAGCCCCAGCATTTT.

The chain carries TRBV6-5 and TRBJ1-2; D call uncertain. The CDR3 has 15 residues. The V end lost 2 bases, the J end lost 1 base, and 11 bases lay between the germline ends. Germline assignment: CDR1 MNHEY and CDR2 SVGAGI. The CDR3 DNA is TGTGCCAGCAGTTACAGCTCGTTTCTTAACTATGGCTACACCTTC. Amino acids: CASSYSSFLNYGYTF.

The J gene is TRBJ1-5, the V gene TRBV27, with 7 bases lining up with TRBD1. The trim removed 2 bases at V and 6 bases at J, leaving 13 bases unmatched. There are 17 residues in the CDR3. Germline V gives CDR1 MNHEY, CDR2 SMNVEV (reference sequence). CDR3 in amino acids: CASSLPLARGLSQPQHF. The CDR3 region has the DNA TGTGCCAGCAGTTTACCCCTCGCCAGGGGGTTGAGTCAGCCCCAGCATTTT.

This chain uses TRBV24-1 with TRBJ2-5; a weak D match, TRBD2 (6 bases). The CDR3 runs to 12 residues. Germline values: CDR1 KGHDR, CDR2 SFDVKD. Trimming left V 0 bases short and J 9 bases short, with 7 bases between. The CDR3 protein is CATSDLSGPQYF. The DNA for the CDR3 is TGTGCCACCAGTGATTTGAGCGGGCCCCAGTACTTC.

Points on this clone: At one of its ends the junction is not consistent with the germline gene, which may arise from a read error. The CDR3 DNA reads TGTGCCAGCAGTCACTCGGGACATACTATGGACTTC. Translation: CASSHSGHTMDF. The J gene is TRBJ2-7, the V gene TRBV6-5; maybe TRBD1 (6 bases). Germline values: CDR1 MNHEY, CDR2 SVGAGI. The CDR3 runs to 12 residues.

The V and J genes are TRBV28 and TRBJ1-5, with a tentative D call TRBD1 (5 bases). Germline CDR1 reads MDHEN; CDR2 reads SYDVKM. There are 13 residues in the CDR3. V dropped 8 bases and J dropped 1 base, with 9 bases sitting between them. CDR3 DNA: TGTGCCAGCCGGGGGACGAGCAATCAGCCCCAGCATTTT. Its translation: CASRGTSNQPQHF.

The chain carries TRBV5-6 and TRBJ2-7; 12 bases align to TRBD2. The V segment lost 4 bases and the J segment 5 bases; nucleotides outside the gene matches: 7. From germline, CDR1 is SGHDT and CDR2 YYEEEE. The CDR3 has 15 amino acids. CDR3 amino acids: CASSPKLAGGHEQYF. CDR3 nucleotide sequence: TGTGCCAGCAGCCCTAAACTAGCGGGAGGCCACGAGCAGTACTTC.

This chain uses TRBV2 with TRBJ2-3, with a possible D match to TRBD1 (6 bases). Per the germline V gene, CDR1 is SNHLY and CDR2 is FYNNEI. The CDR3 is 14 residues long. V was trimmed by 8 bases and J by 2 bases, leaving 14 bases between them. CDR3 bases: TGTGCCAGCCAGAAAGAGGGGGACACAGATACGCAGTATTTT. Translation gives CASQKEGDTDTQYF.

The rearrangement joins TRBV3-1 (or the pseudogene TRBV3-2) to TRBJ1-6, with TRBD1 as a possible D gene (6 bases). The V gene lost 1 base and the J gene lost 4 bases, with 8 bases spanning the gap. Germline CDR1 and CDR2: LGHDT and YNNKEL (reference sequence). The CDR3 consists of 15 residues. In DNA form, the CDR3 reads TGTGCCAGCAGCCAAGGGACAGCTTATAATTCACCCCTCCACTTT. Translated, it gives CASSQGTAYNSPLHF.

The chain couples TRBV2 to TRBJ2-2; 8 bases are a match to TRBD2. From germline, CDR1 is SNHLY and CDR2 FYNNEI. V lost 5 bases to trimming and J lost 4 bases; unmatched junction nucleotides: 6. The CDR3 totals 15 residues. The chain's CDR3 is CASSTTGGGTGELFF. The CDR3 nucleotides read TGTGCCAGCAGTACCACGGGGGGGGGCACCGGGGAGCTGTTTTTT. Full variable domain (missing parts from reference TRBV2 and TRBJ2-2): EPEVTQTPSHQVTQMGQEVILRCVPISNHLYFYWYRQILGQKVEFLVSFYNNEISEKSEIFDDQFSVERPDGSNFTLKIRSTKLEDSAMYFCASSTTGGGTGELFFGEGSRLTVL.

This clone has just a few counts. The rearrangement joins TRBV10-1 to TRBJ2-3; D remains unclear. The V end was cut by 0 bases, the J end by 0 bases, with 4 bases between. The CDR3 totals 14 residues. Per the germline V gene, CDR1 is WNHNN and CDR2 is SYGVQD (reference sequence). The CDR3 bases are TGCGCCAGCAGTGAGTCGGCTAGCACAGATACGCAGTATTTT. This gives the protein CASSESASTDTQYF.

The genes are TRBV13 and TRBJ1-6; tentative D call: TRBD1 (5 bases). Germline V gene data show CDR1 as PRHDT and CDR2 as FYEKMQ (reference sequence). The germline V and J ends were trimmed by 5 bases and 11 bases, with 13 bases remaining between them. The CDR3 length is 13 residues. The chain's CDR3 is CASSGQGMPPLHF. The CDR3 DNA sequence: TGTGCCAGCAGCGGGCAGGGAATGCCACCCCTCCACTTT.

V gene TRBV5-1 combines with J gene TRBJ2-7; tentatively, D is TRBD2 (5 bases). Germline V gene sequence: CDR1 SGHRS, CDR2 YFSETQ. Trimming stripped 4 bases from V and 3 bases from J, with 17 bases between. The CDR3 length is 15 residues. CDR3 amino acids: CASSSAEGRDYEQYF. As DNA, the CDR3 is TGCGCCAGCAGCAGCGCTGAAGGACGGGACTACGAGCAGTACTTC.